The source of this T cell receptor beta chain is a study of radiotherapy plus CTLA-4 blockade in lung cancer (dated by TCRdb to the late 2010s). Broadly, across the study: Objective responses were observed in approximately 18% of enrolled patients, and disease control was achieved in approximately 30%. What the study reported, not specific to this receptor: The strongest predictors of response were reported to be early dynamic shifts in blood T cell clones along with a rise in serum interferon-beta following radiation. TCR clones derived from tumors expanded in peripheral blood after treatment with radiotherapy and ipilimumab.

The study tested focal radiation therapy combined with CTLA-4 blockade (ipilimumab) in patients with chemo-refractory metastatic non-small-cell lung cancer. Library preparation employed the immunoSEQ multiplex PCR assay. The table comes from immuneACCESS by way of TCRdb, which keeps in-frame sequences with V and J called. Part of the clones is missing from these tables; in studies checked, under half for an unresolved V gene and the rest for unknown reasons. The table for this sample lists roughly 50,000 clones; more than 70% of them were counted only once. The ten top clones hold 11% of the sample. With regard to this clone: This receptor's antigen is unknown. No clone much larger than this one lies a single base away; base qualities are absent.

The receptor was isolated from a human donor with non-small cell lung cancer who had stable disease on radiotherapy plus ipilimumab. Sequencing was performed on peripheral blood, taken from a patient treated with radiotherapy plus ipilimumab.

The bases read TGTGCCAGCTCAACCAATACGCAAAACACTGAAGCTTTCTTT. The translation is CASSTNTQNTEAFF. The sequence is built from TRBV18 and TRBJ1-1, with no confident D gene call. From its cysteine to its phenylalanine, the CDR3 spans 14 amino acids. CDR3 DNA only is kept here, 42 bases in frame from base 1. Based on the germline V gene, the CDR1 and CDR2 sequences are KGHSH and LQKENI. V lost 5 bases and J lost 2 bases; the stretch between them is 12 bases long.